The present entry profiles one T cell receptor beta chain with its context. Its cognate antigen is unknown. The sample belongs to a study of cytomegalovirus exposure and HLA in healthy donors. The overall study: The study placed about 86% of its roughly 400 genotyped donors in the Caucasian-associated ancestry cluster. Findings and limits, study-wide: The authors enumerated over 150 TCR beta chains as linked to cytomegalovirus.

PCR amplification relied on 60 Vbeta primers (plus 13 Jbeta primers). In the authors' methods: Later, an analysis found roughly 80 million unique TCR beta chains, and some 10 million of these were shared. Using immunoSEQ multiplex PCR, the repertoire was profiled, and TCRdb retains in-frame clones only, with some absent. V, J and clone size derive from that table, while D and trimming were established from the DNA sequence. The sample records about 190,000 clones, about nine tenths being singletons. Trimming removed 4 bases from V and 6 bases from J; junction bases left unmatched: 6. CDR1 and CDR2 (germline): SGHRS, YFSETQ. The CDR3 extends over 14 amino acids.

V usage is TRBV5-1 and J usage is TRBJ2-1; TRBD1 matches at 8 bases. This TCR derives from a man younger than 45 in good health and CMV-seronegative. The source material was PBMCs. This CDR3 is CASSGRTGSNEQFF. CDR3 in DNA: TGCGCCAGCAGCGGTAGGACAGGGTCCAATGAGCAGTTCTTC.